This T cell receptor (beta chain) was identified during a study of blood T cell repertoires in COVID-19. Study-level background: Samples of COVID-19 (acute and convalescent) were obtained from the United States, Italy and Spain.

The CDR3 consists of 14 residues. Germline V gene data show CDR1 as SNHLY and CDR2 as FYNNEI. Between the trimmed V and J ends, which lost 5 bases and 3 bases, there was a span of 13 bases. Assay: immunoSEQ multiplex PCR; the TCRdb copy retains only in-frame clones and omits some. Altogether 200,000 to 250,000 clones are present, approximately 90% being singletons, with the ten largest covering around 2.6%. Participants were aged roughly 18 to 89 years from approximately 25 US areas. Donors of Cohort 3 who recovered were those that had two negative PCRs, clearance, or symptom resolution. V and J are TRBV2 and TRBJ1-1, with a weak D call TRBD1 (6 bases). The sequenced sample was PBMCs or T cells enriched from blood (not recorded which). The clonotype comes from a woman aged 25 to 39 who had recovered from COVID-19. CDR3 loop: CASSKNREYTEAFF. The CDR3 DNA is TGTGCCAGCAGTAAAAACAGGGAGTACACTGAAGCTTTCTTT.